These T cell receptor beta chains were read from a single sample in a study of neurological immune-mediated disorders. TCRdb re-called the 5' RACE reads through MiXCR, storing one row per CDR3 protein. The sample includes roughly 60,000 distinct CDR3 sequences, roughly 9.8% of them seen just once. The sequencing input was PBMCs. The receptors were gathered from a man aged 25 to 40 in good health. The CDR3 runs from the conserved cysteine through the conserved F or W. A D gene is named only where the DNA matches it firmly. Size is stated as once, few or many counts, or a class when the clone is expanded.

>TRBV6-5|many|TRBJ2-5|.
CASSKWGQGGETQYF
TGTGCCAGCAGTAAATGGGGCCAGGGCGGTGAGACCCAGTACTTC
>TRBV5-1|many|TRBJ1-4|TRBD1
CASSVLGTGPEKLFF
TGCGCCAGCAGCGTCCTCGGGACAGGACCTGAAAAACTGTTTTTT
>TRBV29-1|many|TRBJ1-2|.
CSVEDGDRSGYTF
TGCAGCGTTGAGGACGGGGACCGTTCGGGCTACACCTTC
>TRBV16|many|TRBJ2-7|.
CASSLGVYEQYF
TGTGCCAGCAGCCTAGGCGTCTACGAGCAGTACTTC
>TRBV20-1|many|TRBJ2-7|.
CSARGSLAAAYEQYF
TGCAGTGCTAGAGGATCACTAGCTGCTGCCTACGAGCAGTACTTC
>TRBV2|many|TRBJ2-3|TRBD1
CARGQSSTDTQYF
TGTGCCAGGGGACAGTCTAGCACAGATACGCAGTATTTT
>TRBV5-6|many|TRBJ2-7|.
CASSLASSAPREQYF
TGTGCCAGCAGCTTAGCGTCTAGCGCACCCAGGGAGCAGTACTTC
>TRBV5-1|many|TRBJ2-1|.
CASSLSGPRGNEQFF
TGCGCCAGCAGCTTGTCAGGACCGCGAGGCAATGAGCAGTTCTTC
>TRBV14|many|TRBJ2-7|.
CASSRDRLSYEQYF
TGTGCCAGCAGCCGCGACAGGCTATCCTACGAGCAGTACTTC
>TRBV20-1|many|TRBJ2-7|TRBD2
CSVLKPSGSDEQYF
TGCAGTGTCCTGAAGCCTAGCGGGAGTGACGAGCAGTACTTC